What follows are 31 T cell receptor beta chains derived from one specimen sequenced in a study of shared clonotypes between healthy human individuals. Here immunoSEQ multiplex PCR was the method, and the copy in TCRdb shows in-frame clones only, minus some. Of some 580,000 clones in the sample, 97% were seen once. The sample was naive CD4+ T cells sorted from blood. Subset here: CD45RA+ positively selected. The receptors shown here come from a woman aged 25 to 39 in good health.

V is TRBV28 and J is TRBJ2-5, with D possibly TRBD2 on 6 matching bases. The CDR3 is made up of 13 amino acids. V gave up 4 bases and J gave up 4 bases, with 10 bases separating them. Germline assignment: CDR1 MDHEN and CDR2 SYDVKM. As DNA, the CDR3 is TGTGCCAGCAGTTGGGGGGTAGGAGAGACCCAGTACTTC. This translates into CASSWGVGETQYF.

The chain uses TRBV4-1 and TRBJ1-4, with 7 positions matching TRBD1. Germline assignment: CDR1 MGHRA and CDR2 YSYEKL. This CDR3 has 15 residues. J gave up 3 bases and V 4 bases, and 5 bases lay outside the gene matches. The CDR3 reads CASSPPGGPNEKLFF. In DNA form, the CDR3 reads TGCGCCAGCAGCCCCCCAGGGGGACCTAATGAAAAACTGTTTTTT.

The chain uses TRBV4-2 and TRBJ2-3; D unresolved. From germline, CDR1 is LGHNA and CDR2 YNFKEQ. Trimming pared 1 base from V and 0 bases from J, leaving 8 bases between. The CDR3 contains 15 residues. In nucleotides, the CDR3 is TGTGCCAGCAGCCAAGGGCCTACTAGCACAGATACGCAGTATTTT. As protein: CASSQGPTSTDTQYF.

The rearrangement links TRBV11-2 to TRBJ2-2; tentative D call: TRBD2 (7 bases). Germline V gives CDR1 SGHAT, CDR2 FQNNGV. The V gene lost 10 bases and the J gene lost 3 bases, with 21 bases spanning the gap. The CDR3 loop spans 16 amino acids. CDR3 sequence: CATLPGGGGYTGELFF. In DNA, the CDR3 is TGTGCCACCCTCCCGGGAGGCGGGGGCTACACCGGGGAGCTGTTTTTT.

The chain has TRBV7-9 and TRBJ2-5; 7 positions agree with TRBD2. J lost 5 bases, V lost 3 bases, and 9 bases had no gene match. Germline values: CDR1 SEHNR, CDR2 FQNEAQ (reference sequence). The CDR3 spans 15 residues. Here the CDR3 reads CASSFGREIIETQYF. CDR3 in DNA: TGTGCCAGCAGCTTCGGGCGGGAGATTATTGAGACCCAGTACTTC.

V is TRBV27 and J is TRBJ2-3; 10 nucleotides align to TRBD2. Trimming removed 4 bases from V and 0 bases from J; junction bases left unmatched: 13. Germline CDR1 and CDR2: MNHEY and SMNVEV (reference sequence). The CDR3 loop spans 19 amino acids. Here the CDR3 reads CASSYRAGGLGMSTDTQYF. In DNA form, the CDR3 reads TGTGCCAGCAGTTACCGAGCGGGAGGGCTCGGTATGAGCACAGATACGCAGTATTTT.

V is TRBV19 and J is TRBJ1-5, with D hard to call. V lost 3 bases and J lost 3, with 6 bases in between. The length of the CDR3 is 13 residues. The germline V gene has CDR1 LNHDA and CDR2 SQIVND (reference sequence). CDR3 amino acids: CASSIIPNQPQHF. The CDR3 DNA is TGTGCCAGTAGTATCATACCCAATCAGCCCCAGCATTTT. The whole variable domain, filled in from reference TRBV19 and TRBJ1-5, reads DGGITQSPKYLFRKEGQNVTLSCEQNLNHDAMYWYRQDPGQGLRLIYYSQIVNDFQKGDIAEGYSVSREKKESFPLTVTSAQKNPTAFYLCASSIIPNQPQHFGDGTRLSIL.

This CDR3 reads CASSLVGVNTGLATDTQYF. The DNA of the CDR3 is TGTGCCAGCAGCCTGGTTGGGGTTAATACGGGACTAGCTACAGATACGCAGTATTTT. The chain has TRBV7-8 and TRBJ2-3, with 9 bases matching TRBD2. Trimming cost V 5 bases and J 3 bases; bases outside gene matches: 18. This CDR3 is 19 amino acids long. From germline, CDR1 is SGHVS and CDR2 FQNEAQ.

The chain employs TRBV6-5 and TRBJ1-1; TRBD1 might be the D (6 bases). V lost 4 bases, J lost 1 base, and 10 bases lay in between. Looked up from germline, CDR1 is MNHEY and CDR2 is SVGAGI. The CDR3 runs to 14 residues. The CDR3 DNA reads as TGTGCCAGCAGTTTAGGACAGTCGAACACTGAAGCTTTCTTT. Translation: CASSLGQSNTEAFF.

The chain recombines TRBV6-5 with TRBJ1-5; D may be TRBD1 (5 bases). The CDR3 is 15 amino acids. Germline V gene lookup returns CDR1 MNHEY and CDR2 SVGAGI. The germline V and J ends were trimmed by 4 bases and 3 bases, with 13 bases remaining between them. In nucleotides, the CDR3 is TGTGCCAGCAGTTCGCAACCGGGACTCAATCAGCCCCAGCATTTT. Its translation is CASSSQPGLNQPQHF.

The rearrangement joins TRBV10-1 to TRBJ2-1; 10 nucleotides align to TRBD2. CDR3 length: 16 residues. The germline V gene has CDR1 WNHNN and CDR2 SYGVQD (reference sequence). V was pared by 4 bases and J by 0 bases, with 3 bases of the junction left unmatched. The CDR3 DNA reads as TGCGCCAGCAGTGCGGCTAGCGGGAGCTCCTACAATGAGCAGTTCTTC. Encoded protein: CASSAASGSSYNEQFF.

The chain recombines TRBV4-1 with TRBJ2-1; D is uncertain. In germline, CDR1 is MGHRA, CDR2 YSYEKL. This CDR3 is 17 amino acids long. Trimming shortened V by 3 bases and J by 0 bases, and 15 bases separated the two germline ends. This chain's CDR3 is CASSQAKGGSSYNEQFF. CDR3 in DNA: TGCGCCAGCAGCCAGGCGAAGGGCGGAAGCTCCTACAATGAGCAGTTCTTC.

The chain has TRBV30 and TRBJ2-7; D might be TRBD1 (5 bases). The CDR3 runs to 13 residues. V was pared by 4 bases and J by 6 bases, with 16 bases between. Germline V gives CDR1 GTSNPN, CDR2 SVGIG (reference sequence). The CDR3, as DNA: TGTGCCTGGACGTGGGGCCGCGAAGTCGAGCAGTACTTC. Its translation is CAWTWGREVEQYF.

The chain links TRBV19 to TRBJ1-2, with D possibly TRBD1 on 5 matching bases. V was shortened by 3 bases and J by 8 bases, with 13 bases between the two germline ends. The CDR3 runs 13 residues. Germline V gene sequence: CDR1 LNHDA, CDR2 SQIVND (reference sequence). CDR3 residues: CASSIGAEWGYTF. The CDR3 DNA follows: TGTGCCAGTAGTATTGGGGCCGAGTGGGGCTACACCTTC.

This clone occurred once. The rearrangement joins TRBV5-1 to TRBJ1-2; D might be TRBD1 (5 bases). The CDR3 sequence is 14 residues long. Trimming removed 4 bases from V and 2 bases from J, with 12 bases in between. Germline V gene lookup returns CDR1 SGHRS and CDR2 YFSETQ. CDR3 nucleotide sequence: TGCGCCAGCAGCATTACAGGAACAAACTATGGCTACACCTTC. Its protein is CASSITGTNYGYTF.

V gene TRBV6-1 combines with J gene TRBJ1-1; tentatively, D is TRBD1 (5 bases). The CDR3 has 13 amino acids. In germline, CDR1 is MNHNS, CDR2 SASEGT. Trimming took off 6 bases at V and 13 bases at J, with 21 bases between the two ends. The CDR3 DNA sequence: TGTGCCAGCAGCGGGACCCTCCGTTTGGCCGGTTTCTTT. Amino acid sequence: CASSGTLRLAGFF.

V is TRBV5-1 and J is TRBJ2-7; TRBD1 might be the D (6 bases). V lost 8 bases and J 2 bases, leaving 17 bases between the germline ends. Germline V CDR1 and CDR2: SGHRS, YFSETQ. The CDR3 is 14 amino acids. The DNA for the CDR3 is TGCGCCAGTACACAGGGAGTGGCGGCCTACGAGCAGTACTTC. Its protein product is CASTQGVAAYEQYF.

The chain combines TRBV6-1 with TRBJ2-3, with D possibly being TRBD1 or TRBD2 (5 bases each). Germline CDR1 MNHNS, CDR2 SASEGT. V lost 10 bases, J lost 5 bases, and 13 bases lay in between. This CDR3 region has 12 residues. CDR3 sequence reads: CATAGAGDTQYF. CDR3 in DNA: TGTGCCACCGCTGGGGCGGGAGATACGCAGTATTTT.

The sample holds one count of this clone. CDR3 loop: CASSTQETQYF. As DNA, the CDR3 is TGTGCCAGTAGTACCCAAGAGACCCAGTACTTC. V is TRBV19 and J is TRBJ2-5; D unresolved. The CDR3 totals 11 residues. V lost 4 bases to trimming and J lost 1 base, with 1 base between them. The germline V gene has CDR1 LNHDA and CDR2 SQIVND (reference sequence).

The CDR3 coding sequence is TGCGCCAGCAGCTTGGGGCCCTGGCAGGAGGAAGAGCAGTACTTC. Its translation is CASSLGPWQEEEQYF. The chain links TRBV5-1 to TRBJ2-7; weak D call: TRBD2 (5 bases). The CDR3 length is 15 residues. CDR1 is SGHRS, CDR2 YFSETQ, per germline. V was clipped by 0 bases and J by 7 bases, with 17 bases between them.

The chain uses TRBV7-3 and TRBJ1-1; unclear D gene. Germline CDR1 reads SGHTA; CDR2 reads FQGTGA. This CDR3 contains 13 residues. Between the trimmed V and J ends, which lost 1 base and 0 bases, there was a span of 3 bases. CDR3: CASSLNVNTEAFF. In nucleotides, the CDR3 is TGTGCCAGCAGCTTAAATGTGAACACTGAAGCTTTCTTT. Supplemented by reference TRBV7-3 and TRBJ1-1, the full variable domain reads GAGVSQTPSNKVTEKGKYVELRCDPISGHTALYWYRQSLGQGPEFLIYFQGTGAADDSGLPNDRFFAVRPEGSVSTLKIQRTERGDSAVYLCASSLNVNTEAFFGQGTRLTVV.

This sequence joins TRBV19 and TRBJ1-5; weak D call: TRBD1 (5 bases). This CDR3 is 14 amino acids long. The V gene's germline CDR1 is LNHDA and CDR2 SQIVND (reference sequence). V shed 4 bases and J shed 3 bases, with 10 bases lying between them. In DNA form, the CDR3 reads TGTGCCAGTAGTACTGGGACGGCCAATCAGCCCCAGCATTTT. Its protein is CASSTGTANQPQHF.

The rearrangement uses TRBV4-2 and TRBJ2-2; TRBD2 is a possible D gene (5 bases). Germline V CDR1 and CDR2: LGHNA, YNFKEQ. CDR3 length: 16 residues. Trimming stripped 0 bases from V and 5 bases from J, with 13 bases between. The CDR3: CASSQESGATTGELFF. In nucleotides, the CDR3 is TGTGCCAGCAGCCAAGAAAGCGGAGCCACAACCGGGGAGCTGTTTTTT.

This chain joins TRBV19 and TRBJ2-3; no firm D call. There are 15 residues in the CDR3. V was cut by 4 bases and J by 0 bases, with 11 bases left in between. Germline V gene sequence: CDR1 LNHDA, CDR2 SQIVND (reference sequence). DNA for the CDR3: TGTGCCAGTAGTAATTTTGCCCCTAGCACAGATACGCAGTATTTT. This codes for CASSNFAPSTDTQYF.

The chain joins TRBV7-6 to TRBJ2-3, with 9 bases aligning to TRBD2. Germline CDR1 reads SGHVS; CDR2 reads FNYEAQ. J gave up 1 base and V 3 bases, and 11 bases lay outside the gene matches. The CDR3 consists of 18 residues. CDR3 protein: CASSLRSVRGRGTDTQYF. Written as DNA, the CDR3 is TGTGCCAGCAGCTTGAGGTCCGTACGCGGGAGGGGCACAGATACGCAGTATTTT.

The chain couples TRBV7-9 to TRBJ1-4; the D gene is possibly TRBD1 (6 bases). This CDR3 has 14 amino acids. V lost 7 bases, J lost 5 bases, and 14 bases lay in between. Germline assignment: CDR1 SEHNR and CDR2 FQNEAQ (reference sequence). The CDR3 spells CASTIGGANEKLFF. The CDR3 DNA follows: TGTGCCAGCACGATAGGGGGGGCCAATGAAAAACTGTTTTTT.

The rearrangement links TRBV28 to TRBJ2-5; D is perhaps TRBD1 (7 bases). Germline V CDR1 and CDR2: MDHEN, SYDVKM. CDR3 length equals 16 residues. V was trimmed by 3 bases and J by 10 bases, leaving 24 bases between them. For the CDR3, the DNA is TGTGCCAGCAGTTTGGTGGGGGGCGGGACAGAATCGGACCAGTACTTC. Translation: CASSLVGGGTESDQYF.

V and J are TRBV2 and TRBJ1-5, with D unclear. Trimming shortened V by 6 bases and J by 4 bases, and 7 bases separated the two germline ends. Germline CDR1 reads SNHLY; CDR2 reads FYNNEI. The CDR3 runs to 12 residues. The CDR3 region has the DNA TGTGCCAGCAGGACGGGAAATCAGCCCCAGCATTTT. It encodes CASRTGNQPQHF.

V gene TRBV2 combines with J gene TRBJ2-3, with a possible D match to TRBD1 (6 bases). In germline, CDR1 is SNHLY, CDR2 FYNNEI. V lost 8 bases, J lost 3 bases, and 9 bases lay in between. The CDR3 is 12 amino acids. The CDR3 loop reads CASGGQTDTQYF. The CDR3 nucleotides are TGTGCCAGCGGAGGACAGACAGATACGCAGTATTTT.

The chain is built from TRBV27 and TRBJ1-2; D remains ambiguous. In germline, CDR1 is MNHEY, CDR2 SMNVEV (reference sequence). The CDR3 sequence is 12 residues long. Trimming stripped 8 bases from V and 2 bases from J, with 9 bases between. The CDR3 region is CASGTANYGYTF. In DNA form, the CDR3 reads TGTGCCAGCGGTACAGCCAACTATGGCTACACCTTC.

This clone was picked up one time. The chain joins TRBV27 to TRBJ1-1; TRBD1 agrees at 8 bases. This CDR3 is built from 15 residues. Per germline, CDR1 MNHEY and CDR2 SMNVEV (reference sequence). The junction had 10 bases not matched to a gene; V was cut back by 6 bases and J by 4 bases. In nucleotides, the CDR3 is TGTGCCAGCAGGGGTCGGGTCAGGGGGCCCACTGAAGCTTTCTTT. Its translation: CASRGRVRGPTEAFF.